This T cell receptor beta chain is from a study of blood T cell repertoires in acute mononucleosis (dated by TCRdb to 2019 to 2021). With regard to the full study: Acute-phase samples were taken within 2 weeks of symptom onset, representing the primary response. In the acute phase, YVL-BR-specific cells accounted for a mean of about 2.1% of blood CD8 T cells, and GLC-BM-specific cells for a mean of about 1%. The mean EBV load in blood was approximately 4 log10 genome copies per million B cells during acute infection, compared with 2.5 to 3 at convalescence.

The paper as a whole reports these results and caveats: In TCR repertoire selection for BRLF1 (YVL-BR), TCRalpha CDR3 motifs had a dominant role, while TCRbeta had a minimal role. With just three donors in the cohort, the group averages were based on very few individuals. Just about 9% of the unique acute clonotypes remained in convalescence, but these persisting clonotypes accounted for most of the response, and new, diverse de novo clonotypes seemingly replaced the other acute clonotypes. The low acute-to-convalescent clonotype overlap might be partly explained by sampling error, because only a fraction of each donor's blood was analyzed.

V is reduced by 5 bases and J by 10 bases, leaving a spacing of 12 bases between them. The CDR3, from cysteine to phenylalanine, totals 11 residues. The CDR3 DNA has 33 bases and is translated from base 1. For CDR1 and CDR2, the germline V gene lists SGHTA and FQGNSA. Based on its abundance in the sample, this clone is medium-sized (0.01 to 0.1%). It has no much larger one-base neighbor in the sample; base qualities were not kept. Reading the label with the study, this specimen's time point is: acute infectious mononucleosis, at clinical presentation within 2 weeks of symptom onset (visit 1). The study tracked CD8 T cell responses to two immunodominant EBV epitopes, BRLF1 109 (YVL-BR) and BMLF1 280 (GLC-BM), over primary infection. A positive serum heterophile antibody test together with EBV viral capsid antigen-specific IgM pointed to primary EBV infection. Magnetic positive selection (MACS) was first used to enrich total CD8 T cells from PBMCs. A FACSAria III was used to sort live CD3+ CD8+ tetramer+ cells to a purity above 90%. Cell sorting used a PE-conjugated tetramer carrying the BRLF1 109-117 peptide. After tetramer sorting, TCR repertoires of EBV epitope-specific CD8 T cells were deep-sequenced directly ex vivo at acute infection and at convalescence. The donors were a few individuals between about 18 and 29 years old who had clinical acute infectious mononucleosis and laboratory evidence of primary EBV infection. Heparinized peripheral blood was collected when donors presented clinically with mononucleosis symptoms and again about 6 months afterward. Ficoll-Paque density gradient centrifugation was used to isolate PBMCs.

For TCR profiling, total RNA from at least 9,000 sorted tetramer+ CD8 T cells was reverse transcribed into cDNA. PCR amplification of CDR3 regions used primers annealing to V and J regions and added unique molecular identifiers so that templates could be tracked. TCRalpha and TCRbeta chains were profiled using the immunoSEQ platform, including its sequencing and error-correction standards. The authors' analysis ran thus. Clonal copy numbers were corrected for sequencing and PCR errors, and IMGT conventions were followed to define CDR3s. Analysis was restricted to productive rearrangements and was performed with immunoSEQ Analyzer versions 2.0 and 3.0, and gene-pairing frequencies were further processed in Microsoft Excel. Circos plots were used to display V-J pairings, and MEME together with a custom motifSearch program was used to find CDR3 motifs. The OLGA algorithm was used to calculate the probability of generation of TCR sequences. Clonotypes seen at both visits were called persistent; those seen only acutely were nonpersistent; those seen only at convalescence were de novo. Any amino acid clonotype used by more than one donor was defined as a public TCR. TCRdb limited this immuneACCESS table to in-frame rearrangements with V and J called. A share of clones is missing; checked studies link under half to unresolved V genes, and the rest is unexplained. V and J calls plus clone size are reproduced from that table; the DNA served to infer D and trimming. The sample profile shows 7,000 to 9,000 clones; around a quarter of them were found once. The top ten clones comprise about 29% of the sample.

The sequence came from a woman between 18 and 29 years old with infectious mononucleosis caused by EBV. The material was EBV YVL epitope tetramer+ CD8+ T cells sorted from PBMCs, obtained during acute infectious mononucleosis. The cell subset or site label here, explained by the study, means: CD8 T cells binding a tetramer with EBV BRLF1 109-117 peptide (YVL-BR). This chain is built from TRBV7-2 and TRBJ2-7; 6 matching bases give a weak D call of TRBD2. Read as DNA, the sequence is TGTGCCAGCAGCCTCGGGACTCTTCAGTACTTC. Its coded protein is CASSLGTLQYF.